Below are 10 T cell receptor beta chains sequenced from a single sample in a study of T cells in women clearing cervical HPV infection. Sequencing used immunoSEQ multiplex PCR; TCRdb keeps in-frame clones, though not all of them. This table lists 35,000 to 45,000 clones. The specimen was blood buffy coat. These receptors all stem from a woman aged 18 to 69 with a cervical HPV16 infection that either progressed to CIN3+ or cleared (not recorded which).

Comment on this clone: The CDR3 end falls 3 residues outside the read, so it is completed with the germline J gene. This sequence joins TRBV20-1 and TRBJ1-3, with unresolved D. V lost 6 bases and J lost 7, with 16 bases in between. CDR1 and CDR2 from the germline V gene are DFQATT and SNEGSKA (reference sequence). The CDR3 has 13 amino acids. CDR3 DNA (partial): TGCAGTGCCGCCCCGGTTGGTCGGAACACC. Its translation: CSAAPVGRNT. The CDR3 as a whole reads CSAAPVGRNTIYF.

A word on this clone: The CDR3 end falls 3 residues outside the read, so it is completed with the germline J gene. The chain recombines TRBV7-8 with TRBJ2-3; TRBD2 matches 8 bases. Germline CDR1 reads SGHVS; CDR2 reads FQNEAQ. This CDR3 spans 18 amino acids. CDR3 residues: CASSLGFWVAGTQETQYF. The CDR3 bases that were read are TGTGCCAGCAGCTTAGGCTTTTGGGTAGCGGGAACCCAAGAGACG.

CDR3 DNA, as far as it was read: TGTGCCAGCAGTTACGGAAGAGGGGCCTATGGC. Its translation: CASSYGRGAYG. The CDR3, in full, reads CASSYGRGAYGYTF. The rearrangement links TRBV6-2 or TRBV6-3 to TRBJ1-2; D perhaps matches TRBD1 (5 bases). The DNA ends 3 residues before the CDR3 does, and the rest of the CDR3 is filled in from the germline J gene. The germline V gene has CDR1 MNHEY and CDR2 SVGEGT. The CDR3 sequence is 14 residues long. V was shortened by 2 bases and J by 4 bases, with 11 bases between the two germline ends.

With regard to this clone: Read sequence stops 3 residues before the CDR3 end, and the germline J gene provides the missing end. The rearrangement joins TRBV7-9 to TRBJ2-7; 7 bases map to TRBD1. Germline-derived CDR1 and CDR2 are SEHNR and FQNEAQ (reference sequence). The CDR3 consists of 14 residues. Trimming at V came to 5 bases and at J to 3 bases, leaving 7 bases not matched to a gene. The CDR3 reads CASSPRDRNYEQYF. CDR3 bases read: TGTGCCAGCAGCCCCCGGGACAGAAACTACGAG.

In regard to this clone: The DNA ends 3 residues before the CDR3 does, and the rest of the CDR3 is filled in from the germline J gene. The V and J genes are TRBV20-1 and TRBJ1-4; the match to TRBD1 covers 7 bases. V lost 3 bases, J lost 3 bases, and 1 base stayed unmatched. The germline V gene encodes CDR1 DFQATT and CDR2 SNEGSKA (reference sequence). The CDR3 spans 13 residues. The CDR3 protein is CSARGQPNEKLFF. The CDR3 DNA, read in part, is TGCAGTGCTAGGGGACAGCCTAATGAAAAA.

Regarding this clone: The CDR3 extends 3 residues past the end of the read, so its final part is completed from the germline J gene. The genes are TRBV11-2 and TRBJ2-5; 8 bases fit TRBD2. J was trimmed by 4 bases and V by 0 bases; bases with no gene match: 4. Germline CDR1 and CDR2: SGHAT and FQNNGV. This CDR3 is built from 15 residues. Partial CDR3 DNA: TGTGCCAGCAGCTTAGACGGGGGGGCGGGAGAGACC. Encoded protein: CASSLDGGAGET. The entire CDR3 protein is CASSLDGGAGETQYF.

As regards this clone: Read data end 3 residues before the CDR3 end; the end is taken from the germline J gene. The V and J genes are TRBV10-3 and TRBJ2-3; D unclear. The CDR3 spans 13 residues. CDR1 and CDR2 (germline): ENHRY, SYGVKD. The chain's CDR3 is CAISEGGHQPQYF. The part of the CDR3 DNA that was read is TGTGCCATCAGTGAAGGTGGGCATCAGCCG.

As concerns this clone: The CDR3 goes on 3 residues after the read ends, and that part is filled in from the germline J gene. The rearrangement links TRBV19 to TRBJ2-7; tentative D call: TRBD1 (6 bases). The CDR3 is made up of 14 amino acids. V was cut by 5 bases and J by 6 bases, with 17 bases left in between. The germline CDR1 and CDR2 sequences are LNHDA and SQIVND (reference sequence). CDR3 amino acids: CASSHRAAQVEQYF. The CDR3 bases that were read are TGTGCCAGTAGTCACAGGGCCGCCCAAGTCGAG.

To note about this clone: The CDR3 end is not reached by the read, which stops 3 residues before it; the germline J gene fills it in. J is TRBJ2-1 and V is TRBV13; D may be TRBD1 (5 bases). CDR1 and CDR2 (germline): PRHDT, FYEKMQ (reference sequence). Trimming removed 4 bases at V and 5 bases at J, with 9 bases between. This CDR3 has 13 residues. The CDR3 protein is CASSWGYDNEQFF. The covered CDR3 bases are TGTGCCAGCAGCTGGGGCTATGACAATGAG.

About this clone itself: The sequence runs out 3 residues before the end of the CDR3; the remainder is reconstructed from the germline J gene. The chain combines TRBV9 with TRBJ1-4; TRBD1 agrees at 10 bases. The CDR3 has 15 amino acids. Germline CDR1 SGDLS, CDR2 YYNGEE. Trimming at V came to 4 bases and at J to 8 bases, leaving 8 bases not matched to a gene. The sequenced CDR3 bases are TGTGCCAGCAGCTCCGTAGGGACAGGGGAAGAAAAA. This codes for CASSSVGTGEEK. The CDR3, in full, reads CASSSVGTGEEKLFF.